These 32 T cell receptor beta chains were all obtained from the same sample, sequenced in a study of blood T cell repertoires in COVID-19 (dated by TCRdb to 2020 to 2021). The method behind the library was the immunoSEQ multiplex PCR assay. Drawn from immuneACCESS, this table holds only the in-frame rearrangements with V and J called that TCRdb kept. Clones are partly lost; checked studies trace under half to an unresolved V gene and leave the rest unexplained. This sample gives approximately 53,000 clones in total; roughly 82% of them show up just once. The top ten clones comprise around 21% of the sample. Sequenced sample: peripheral blood. The receptor set was obtained from a woman aged 55-69 years with acute or convalescent COVID-19.

V gene TRBV6-5 combines with J gene TRBJ1-1; D is possibly TRBD1 (6 bases). V dropped 6 bases and J dropped 8 bases, with 22 bases sitting between them. There are 15 residues in the CDR3. The germline V gene encodes CDR1 MNHEY and CDR2 SVGAGI. Here the CDR3 reads CASRQGGSLILEAFF. CDR3 DNA sequence: TGTGCCAGCAGACAGGGAGGGAGCTTGATTTTAGAAGCTTTCTTT.

This clone has only one observation. The genes are TRBV7-9 and TRBJ2-7; no clear D. Looked up from germline, CDR1 is SEHNR and CDR2 is FQNEAQ (reference sequence). This CDR3 comprises 13 residues. Trimming removed 3 bases at V and 1 base at J, with 7 bases between. Here the CDR3 DNA reads TGTGCCAGCAGCTTCACCGGTTCCTACGAGCAGTACTTC. This codes for CASSFTGSYEQYF.

The gene calls are TRBV18 and TRBJ1-5; D gene uncertain. Trimming stripped 3 bases from V and 4 bases from J, with 7 bases between. CDR3 size: 13 residues. Per germline, CDR1 KGHSH and CDR2 LQKENI. The CDR3 is CASSPSQNQPQHF. In DNA form, the CDR3 reads TGTGCCAGCTCACCGAGCCAAAATCAGCCCCAGCATTTT.

The V gene is TRBV18, the J gene TRBJ1-4; TRBD1 aligns across 8 bases. After removal of 3 bases from V and 10 bases from J, the junction contained 10 bases not matched to a gene. In germline, CDR1 is KGHSH, CDR2 LQKENI. The length of the CDR3 is 15 residues. CDR3 residues: CASSPDREEVGKLFF. Here the CDR3 DNA reads TGTGCCAGCTCACCGGACAGGGAAGAGGTGGGAAAACTGTTTTTT.

This rearrangement joins TRBV10-3 to TRBJ2-1; 9 positions match TRBD1. Losses at the gene ends were 0 bases for V and 3 bases for J; bases not matched to a gene: 6. The germline CDR1 and CDR2 sequences are ENHRY and SYGVKD. The CDR3 is 17 residues long. The CDR3 region has the DNA TGTGCCATCAGTGAGTCGACTCCGGGACAGGGCTACAATGAGCAGTTCTTC. This codes for CAISESTPGQGYNEQFF.

The chain combines TRBV6-2 or TRBV6-3 with TRBJ2-2, with D perhaps TRBD2 (6 bases). The length of the CDR3 is 13 residues. Germline loops: CDR1 MNHEY, CDR2 SVGEGT. V shed 6 bases and J shed 7 bases, with 12 bases lying between them. CDR3 nucleotides: TGTGCCAGCAGCAACGGAGCGGGCGGGGAGCTGTTTTTT. Translating gives CASSNGAGGELFF.

The chain joins TRBV30 to TRBJ1-2; weak D call: TRBD1 (5 bases). Between the trimmed V and J ends, which lost 8 bases and 2 bases, there was a span of 15 bases. The CDR3 totals 13 residues. The germline gives CDR1 GTSNPN, CDR2 SVGIG (reference sequence). The CDR3 bases are TGTGCCATACAGGCCCCTGGGAACTATGGCTACACCTTC. Translating it yields CAIQAPGNYGYTF. Full variable domain (missing parts from reference TRBV30 and TRBJ1-2): SQTIHQWPATLVQPVGSPLSLECTVEGTSNPNLYWYRQAAGRGLQLLFYSVGIGQISSEVPQNLSASRPQDRQFILSSKKLLLSDSGFYLCAIQAPGNYGYTFGSGTRLTVV.

This rearrangement joins TRBV11-3 to TRBJ2-7, with D maybe TRBD2 (6 bases). Germline assignment: CDR1 SGHNT and CDR2 YENEEA. CDR3 size: 14 residues. The ends were cut back, 1 base at V and 7 bases at J, with 14 bases in the middle. This CDR3 is CASSLGRGNGEQYF. CDR3 coding DNA: TGTGCCAGCAGCTTAGGGAGGGGCAACGGAGAGCAGTACTTC.

This clone was recorded a few times. This chain joins TRBV5-1 and TRBJ1-2, with 7 bases identical to TRBD1. CDR1 is SGHRS and CDR2 is YFSETQ in the germline V gene. The CDR3 runs 14 residues. Trimming removed 5 bases from V and 7 bases from J; junction bases left unmatched: 11. CDR3 protein: CASSDSTGAGGYTF. For the CDR3, the DNA is TGCGCCAGCAGTGATTCAACAGGGGCCGGTGGCTACACCTTC.

This chain uses TRBV27 with TRBJ2-3, with D perhaps TRBD1 (5 bases). CDR3 length: 13 residues. In germline, CDR1 is MNHEY, CDR2 SMNVEV (reference sequence). The V end was cut by 6 bases, the J end by 2 bases, with 9 bases between. The CDR3 sequence is CASRRQTTDTQYF. The CDR3 DNA is TGTGCCAGCAGACGACAGACCACAGATACGCAGTATTTT.

Only a few counts were recorded for this clone. J is TRBJ2-5 and V is TRBV14; 7 positions agree with TRBD2. CDR3 length: 15 amino acids. The junction had 7 bases not matched to a gene; V was cut back by 5 bases and J by 1 base. Per the germline V gene, CDR1 is SGHDN and CDR2 is FVKESK. Written as DNA, the CDR3 is TGTGCCAGCAGCGACTCTAGCGGAGGCCAAGAGACCCAGTACTTC. This gives the protein CASSDSSGGQETQYF.

The gene calls are TRBV6-2 or TRBV6-3 and TRBJ1-4, with 8 bases identical to TRBD1. Trimming took 6 bases from V and 7 from J; bases not matched to a gene: 10. This CDR3 is built from 15 residues. Germline V gene data show CDR1 as MNHEY and CDR2 as SVGEGT. CDR3 DNA sequence: TGTGCCAGCAGCGTTCAGGGGGCGCGAAGTGAAAAACTGTTTTTT. Translated, it gives CASSVQGARSEKLFF.

The V call is TRBV2, the J call TRBJ2-7; the match to TRBD2 covers 10 bases. Germline trimming cut 4 bases from V and 3 bases from J; bases unmatched to any gene: 15. The CDR3 loop spans 18 amino acids. Germline V gene data show CDR1 as SNHLY and CDR2 as FYNNEI. Written as DNA, the CDR3 is TGTGCCAGCAGTGCCCAAGTTGGGCTTACTAGCGGGGTCTACGAGCAGTACTTC. Protein sequence: CASSAQVGLTSGVYEQYF.

This clone was counted a single time. The chain couples TRBV7-3 to TRBJ2-7; 9 nucleotides agree with TRBD2. Germline lookup yields CDR1 SGHTA and CDR2 FQGTGA. V was pared by 3 bases and J by 3 bases, with 3 bases of the junction left unmatched. The CDR3 is 14 residues long. In DNA, the CDR3 is TGTGCCAGCAGCTTGACTAGCGGAAACTACGAGCAGTACTTC. Amino acid sequence: CASSLTSGNYEQYF.

CDR3 sequence: CASSMDRAGYGYTF. The CDR3 DNA is TGCGCCAGCAGCATGGACAGGGCGGGCTATGGCTACACCTTC. The V and J genes are TRBV5-1 and TRBJ1-2, with 8 bases lining up with TRBD1. The CDR3 contains 14 residues. Germline loops: CDR1 SGHRS, CDR2 YFSETQ. Trimming took 4 bases from V and 4 from J; bases not matched to a gene: 6. The full variable domain, its missing parts supplied by reference TRBV5-1 and TRBJ1-2, is KAGVTQTPRYLIKTRGQQVTLSCSPISGHRSVSWYQQTPGQGLQFLFEYFSETQRNKGNFPGRFSGRQFSNSRSEMNVSTLELGDSALYLCASSMDRAGYGYTFGSGTRLTVV.

The V and J genes are TRBV15 and TRBJ1-5; TRBD1 aligns across 7 bases. The CDR3 runs 15 residues. Germline CDR1 LNHNV, CDR2 YYDKDF (reference sequence). After removal of 3 bases from V and 4 bases from J, the junction contained 6 bases not matched to a gene. This chain's CDR3 is CATSSVTGINQPQHF. The CDR3 bases are TGTGCCACCAGCAGTGTGACAGGGATTAATCAGCCCCAGCATTTT.

The rearrangement joins TRBV6-1 to TRBJ1-5; unclear D gene. This CDR3 contains 14 residues. Trimming cost V 2 bases and J 5 bases, with 10 bases left between them. Germline V gene lookup returns CDR1 MNHNS and CDR2 SASEGT. The CDR3 DNA is TGTGCCAGCAGTGAATTTAAGAGTTATCAGCCCCAGCATTTT. Its protein is CASSEFKSYQPQHF.

This chain links TRBV11-2 with TRBJ2-1, with unresolved D. V lost 1 base and J lost 9, with 4 bases in between. Germline values: CDR1 SGHAT, CDR2 FQNNGV. The length of the CDR3 is 11 residues. The CDR3 DNA is TGTGCCAGCAGCTTAGCACTTGAGCAGTTCTTC. This gives the protein CASSLALEQFF.

The chain combines TRBV10-1 with TRBJ1-2, with 7 bases identical to TRBD1. CDR1 and CDR2 (germline): WNHNN, SYGVQD (reference sequence). V shed 5 bases and J 2 bases; nucleotides not matched to a gene: 2. This CDR3 region has 13 residues. For the CDR3, the DNA is TGCGCCAGCAGTTCGACAGGGAACTATGGCTACACCTTC. Translation gives CASSSTGNYGYTF.

A remark on this clone: Other DNA sequences from this sample encode an identical CDR3 as well. This sequence joins TRBV7-8 and TRBJ1-4, with D uncertain. The CDR3 runs 14 residues. The germline CDR1 and CDR2 sequences are SGHVS and FQNEAQ. Trimming stripped 2 bases from V and 7 bases from J, with 11 bases between. The CDR3 coding sequence is TGTGCCAGCAGCTTATATGGCGGTGGTGAAAAACTGTTTTTT. Amino acid sequence: CASSLYGGGEKLFF.

The V and J genes are TRBV7-9 and TRBJ2-7, with no clear D. The CDR3 sequence is 12 residues long. V lost 5 bases and J lost 2, with 7 bases in between. Germline CDR1 is SEHNR and CDR2 is FQNEAQ (reference sequence). CDR3 amino acids: CASSQTTYEQYF. In DNA form, the CDR3 reads TGTGCCAGCAGCCAAACTACCTACGAGCAGTACTTC.

The chain has TRBV27 and TRBJ2-1, with 8 bases identical to TRBD2. Germline V gene sequence: CDR1 MNHEY, CDR2 SMNVEV (reference sequence). The CDR3 runs 12 residues. V lost 10 bases and J lost 8; bases outside the gene matches: 7. In DNA form, the CDR3 reads TGTGCCATCCGCGGGGGGATGGATGAGCAGTTCTTC. Its protein is CAIRGGMDEQFF.

The chain links TRBV6-1 to TRBJ2-7; 9 nucleotides line up with TRBD2. This CDR3 spans 16 amino acids. With V trimmed by 1 base and J by 2 bases, 6 bases remained unmatched. Per germline, CDR1 MNHNS and CDR2 SASEGT. This CDR3 is CASSEGVSGGTYEQYF. CDR3 nucleotides: TGTGCCAGCAGTGAAGGGGTTAGCGGGGGAACCTACGAGCAGTACTTC.

J is TRBJ1-1 and V is TRBV24-1; 11 nucleotides agree with TRBD1. Germline values: CDR1 KGHDR, CDR2 SFDVKD. The CDR3 loop spans 14 amino acids. J was trimmed by 5 bases and V by 7 bases; bases with no gene match: 5. The CDR3 coding sequence is TGTGCCACCAGGGGAGGACAGGGGGCAACTGAAGCTTTCTTT. Protein product: CATRGGQGATEAFF.

V and J are TRBV9 and TRBJ2-7; 11 bases fit TRBD1. CDR3 length equals 15 residues. Germline V lookup: CDR1 SGDLS, CDR2 YYNGEE. J gave up 5 bases and V 3 bases, and 7 bases lay outside the gene matches. CDR3 DNA sequence: TGTGCCAGCAGCGCTGGGACAGGGGGTTTAGACGAGCAGTACTTC. Translated, it gives CASSAGTGGLDEQYF.

The table lists this clone with a few counts. DNA for the CDR3: TGTGCCAGCTCACCTATGCAGGGTCGCGAGCAGTACTTC. It codes for CASSPMQGREQYF. The chain links TRBV18 to TRBJ2-7; possible D gene TRBD1, 5 bases. Trimming removed 3 bases at V and 6 bases at J, with 12 bases between. Germline CDR1 reads KGHSH; CDR2 reads LQKENI. This CDR3 contains 13 residues. Supplemented by reference TRBV18 and TRBJ2-7, the full variable domain reads NAGVMQNPRHLVRRRGQEARLRCSPMKGHSHVYWYRQLPEEGLKFMVYLQKENIIDESGMPKERFSAEFPKEGPSILRIQQVVRGDSAAYFCASSPMQGREQYFGPGTRLTVT.

The chain is built from TRBV7-2 and TRBJ1-4, with a possible D match to TRBD1 (5 bases). Germline-derived CDR1 and CDR2 are SGHTA and FQGNSA. The CDR3 spans 15 residues. With 2 bases removed from V and 5 bases from J, the gap between germline ends came to 12 bases. CDR3 residues: CASSLSPGKNEKLFF. CDR3 DNA: TGTGCCAGCAGCTTATCTCCAGGGAAGAATGAAAAACTGTTTTTT.

This sequence joins TRBV29-1 and TRBJ1-1, with unresolved D. The CDR3 runs to 13 residues. The germline CDR1 and CDR2 sequences are SQVTM and ANQGSEA. V was trimmed by 8 bases and J by 3 bases, leaving 16 bases between them. The CDR3 nucleotides are TGCAGCTCAATAAACTGGGAGGACACTGAAGCTTTCTTT. This encodes CSSINWEDTEAFF.

V usage is TRBV5-1 and J usage is TRBJ2-3; a possible D gene is TRBD2 (7 bases). The CDR3 length is 14 residues. Between the trimmed V and J ends, which lost 4 bases and 4 bases, there was a span of 13 bases. CDR1 SGHRS and CDR2 YFSETQ come from the germline V gene. The CDR3 reads CASSRLGGADTQYF. The CDR3 coding sequence is TGCGCCAGCAGCCGACTAGGGGGGGCAGATACGCAGTATTTT.

This clone was seen once. CDR3 protein: CASTPAGGMREQFF. DNA for the CDR3: TGTGCCTCAACCCCAGCGGGGGGCATGAGGGAGCAGTTCTTC. This rearrangement joins TRBV19 to TRBJ2-1; 9 bases fit TRBD2. J lost 10 bases, V lost 11 bases, and 15 bases had no gene match. CDR3 size: 14 residues. Germline V lookup: CDR1 LNHDA, CDR2 SQIVND (reference sequence).

The CDR3 nucleotides read TGTGCCACCAGTGATTCGAAAAACAGGATCCGTGGGACAGATACGCAGTATTTT. Its translation is CATSDSKNRIRGTDTQYF. V and J are TRBV24-1 and TRBJ2-3; TRBD1 is a possible D gene (5 bases). V dropped 2 bases and J dropped 3 bases, with 20 bases sitting between them. The CDR3 consists of 18 residues. Germline CDR1 reads KGHDR; CDR2 reads SFDVKD.

The chain combines TRBV9 with TRBJ2-1, with D maybe TRBD1 (6 bases). Between the trimmed V and J ends, which lost 3 bases and 6 bases, there was a span of 10 bases. Germline V lookup: CDR1 SGDLS, CDR2 YYNGEE. The CDR3 is 13 amino acids. The chain's CDR3 is CASSGGQLNEQFF. The CDR3, as DNA: TGTGCCAGCAGCGGTGGACAGCTCAATGAGCAGTTCTTC.